This passage covers 5 T cell receptor beta chains from one sample sequenced in a study of lymphopenia after photon versus proton radiotherapy. Clones were sequenced by immunoSEQ multiplex PCR, and TCRdb holds only the in-frame ones, with some missing. The data contain around 28,000 clones, around 82% of them singletons. The specimen was peripheral blood, collected from a patient treated with photon-based radiotherapy. The receptor set was obtained from a man aged 45-65 years with gastric cancer.

CDR3 amino acids: CASSTGVNTEAFF. The CDR3 region has the DNA TGTGCCAGCAGCACAGGGGTTAACACTGAAGCTTTCTTT. The genes are TRBV6-1 and TRBJ1-1; 7 bases map to TRBD1. V was clipped by 6 bases and J by 2 bases; unmatched bases: 3. Germline V gives CDR1 MNHNS, CDR2 SASEGT. The length of the CDR3 is 13 residues.

The rearrangement links TRBV5-8 to TRBJ2-2; TRBD1 is a possible D gene (5 bases). The length of the CDR3 is 15 residues. CDR1 is SGHTS and CDR2 is YDEGEE in the germline V gene. Trimming shortened V by 1 base and J by 6 bases, and 13 bases separated the two germline ends. CDR3 protein: CASSLLRAGPGELFF. The CDR3 DNA reads as TGTGCCAGCAGCTTGTTACGGGCAGGGCCCGGGGAGCTGTTTTTT.

The J gene is TRBJ1-1, the V gene TRBV20-1; D unresolved. The CDR3 is 11 residues long. V gave up 1 base and J gave up 6 bases, with 6 bases separating them. Looked up from germline, CDR1 is DFQATT and CDR2 is SNEGSKA (reference sequence). The CDR3 nucleotides are TGCAGTGCTAGAGGAGTGGCTGAAGCTTTCTTT. It specifies CSARGVAEAFF.

The chain has TRBV20-1 and TRBJ1-1; tentatively, D is TRBD1 (5 bases). V shed 2 bases and J shed 11 bases, with 12 bases lying between them. The germline gives CDR1 DFQATT, CDR2 SNEGSKA (reference sequence). The CDR3 covers 11 residues. CDR3 protein: CSARWGLKAFF. CDR3 DNA sequence: TGCAGTGCTAGATGGGGACTAAAGGCTTTCTTT.

This chain joins TRBV5-1 and TRBJ1-2; TRBD1 might be the D (5 bases). CDR1 is SGHRS and CDR2 is YFSETQ in the germline V gene. Trimming removed 3 bases from V and 4 bases from J, with 13 bases in between. The CDR3 length is 14 residues. As DNA, the CDR3 is TGCGCCAGCAGCTCCGCCGGGACCATCTATGGCTACACCTTC. The encoded protein is CASSSAGTIYGYTF.